This TCR beta chain stems from a study of blood T cell repertoires in COVID-19. About the study: Samples of COVID-19 (acute and convalescent) were obtained from the United States, Italy and Spain. From T cells, B-cell-depleted T cells, or PBMCs came the material, which was cDNA or gDNA.

As originally analysed: Reference gene primer amplification yielded estimated nucleated cell counts. Generated by immunoSEQ multiplex PCR, the TCRdb table keeps only in-frame clones and is missing some. For V, J and clone size, that table is used; D and trimming come from the DNA. The profile covers approximately 21,000 clones, with around 69% appearing a single time and around 20% taken by the ten largest. Trimming removed 3 bases from V and 3 bases from J, with 27 bases in between. The germline CDR1 and CDR2 sequences are SNHLY and FYNNEI. The CDR3 has 20 residues. The source material was peripheral blood. V and J are TRBV2 and TRBJ2-1, with D perhaps TRBD1 (6 bases). The receptor's source is a human donor in a cohort sampled during active or convalescent COVID-19. The CDR3 reads CASSDYPKGHNLKHYNEQFF. The CDR3 coding sequence is TGTGCCAGCAGTGATTACCCGAAGGGACACAACCTAAAGCACTACAATGAGCAGTTCTTC.